Below, 5 T cell receptor beta chains from the same sample are listed, as sequenced in a study of shared clonotypes between healthy human individuals. Assay: immunoSEQ multiplex PCR; the TCRdb copy retains only in-frame clones and omits some. The data hold some 1 million clones, with about three quarters observed a single time. The specimen sequenced was memory CD4+ T cells sorted from blood. Regarding subset: CD45RA-negative fraction. The receptors were sampled from a man between 18 and 35 years old in good health.

The V call is TRBV7-6, the J call TRBJ2-7; 7 nucleotides line up with TRBD1. Germline lookup yields CDR1 SGHVS and CDR2 FNYEAQ. The CDR3 is made up of 13 amino acids. J lost 6 bases, V lost 6 bases, and 8 bases had no gene match. CDR3 protein: CASSPRGSGEQYF. CDR3 nucleotides: TGTGCCAGCAGTCCCAGGGGGTCGGGCGAGCAGTACTTC.

V usage is TRBV28 and J usage is TRBJ1-2; tentative D call: TRBD1 (6 bases). The CDR3 sequence is 11 residues long. The V gene lost 7 bases and the J gene lost 3 bases, with 6 bases spanning the gap. The germline gives CDR1 MDHEN, CDR2 SYDVKM. CDR3 bases: TGTGCCAGCAACAGGGACTATGGCTACACCTTC. Translating it yields CASNRDYGYTF.

The V and J genes are TRBV6-1 and TRBJ1-2, with D perhaps TRBD1 (5 bases). Germline lookup yields CDR1 MNHNS and CDR2 SASEGT. This CDR3 spans 13 amino acids. The CDR3 loop is CVTGASKGYGYTF. CDR3 sequence (DNA): TGTGTTACCGGGGCCTCCAAGGGCTATGGCTACACCTTC.

This clone was counted a few times. The rearrangement joins TRBV18 to TRBJ1-1; 7 positions agree with TRBD1. CDR1 and CDR2 (germline): KGHSH, LQKENI. The V segment lost 0 bases and the J segment 1 base; nucleotides outside the gene matches: 8. CDR3 length: 17 amino acids. CDR3 in amino acids: CASSPPDFTGANTEAFF. As DNA, the CDR3 is TGTGCCAGCTCACCACCCGACTTCACAGGGGCGAACACTGAAGCTTTCTTT.

The V and J genes are TRBV5-1 and TRBJ2-2, with 7 bases that match TRBD1. The germline V gene has CDR1 SGHRS and CDR2 YFSETQ. The trim removed 0 bases at V and 6 bases at J, leaving 5 bases unmatched. This CDR3 is 15 amino acids long. The CDR3: CASSLDDRDAGELFF. CDR3 coding DNA: TGCGCCAGCAGCTTGGATGACAGGGACGCCGGGGAGCTGTTTTTT.